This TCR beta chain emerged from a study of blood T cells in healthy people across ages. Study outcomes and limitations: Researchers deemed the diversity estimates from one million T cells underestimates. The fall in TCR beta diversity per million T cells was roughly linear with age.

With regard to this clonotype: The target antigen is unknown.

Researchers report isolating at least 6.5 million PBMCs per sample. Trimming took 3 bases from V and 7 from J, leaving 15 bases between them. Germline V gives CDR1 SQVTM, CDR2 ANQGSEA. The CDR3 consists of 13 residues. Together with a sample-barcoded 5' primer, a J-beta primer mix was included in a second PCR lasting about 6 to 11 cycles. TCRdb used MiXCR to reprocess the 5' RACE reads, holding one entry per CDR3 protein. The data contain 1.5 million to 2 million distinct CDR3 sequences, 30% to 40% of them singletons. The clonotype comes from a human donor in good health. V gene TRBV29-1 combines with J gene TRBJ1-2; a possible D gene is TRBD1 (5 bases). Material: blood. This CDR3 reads CSVDKGKRTGYTF. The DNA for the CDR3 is TGCAGCGTTGATAAGGGGAAACGTACTGGCTACACCTTC.